This T cell receptor (beta chain) was sequenced for a study of shared clonotypes between healthy human individuals. Profiled with immunoSEQ multiplex PCR; TCRdb holds only in-frame clones, not every one. Here the sample spans a few million clones, roughly 93% being singletons. V gave up 3 bases and J gave up 3 bases, with 9 bases separating them. Germline loops: CDR1 LNHDA, CDR2 SQIVND (reference sequence). CDR3 length equals 14 residues. Source material: naive CD4+ T cells from PBMCs. The subset: CD45RA+ positively selected. This TCR came from a man between 18 and 35 years old in good health. Some clones in this sample may be carry-over from other donors' samples. J is TRBJ1-5 and V is TRBV19; D gene unclear. This CDR3 is CASSIRQLNQPQHF. The DNA of the CDR3 is TGTGCCAGTAGTATCAGACAACTCAATCAGCCCCAGCATTTT.